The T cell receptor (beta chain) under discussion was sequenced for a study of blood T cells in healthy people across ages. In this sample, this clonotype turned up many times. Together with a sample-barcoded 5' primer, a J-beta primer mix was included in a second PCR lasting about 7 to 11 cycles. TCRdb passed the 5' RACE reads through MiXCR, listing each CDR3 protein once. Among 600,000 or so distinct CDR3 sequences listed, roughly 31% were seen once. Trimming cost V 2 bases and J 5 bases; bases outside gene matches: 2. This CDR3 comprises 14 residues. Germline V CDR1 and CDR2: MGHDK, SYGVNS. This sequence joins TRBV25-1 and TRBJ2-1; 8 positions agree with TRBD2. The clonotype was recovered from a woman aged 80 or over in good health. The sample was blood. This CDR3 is CASSEGTRNNEQFF. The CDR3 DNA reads TGTGCCAGCAGTGAAGGGACTAGGAACAATGAGCAGTTCTTC.